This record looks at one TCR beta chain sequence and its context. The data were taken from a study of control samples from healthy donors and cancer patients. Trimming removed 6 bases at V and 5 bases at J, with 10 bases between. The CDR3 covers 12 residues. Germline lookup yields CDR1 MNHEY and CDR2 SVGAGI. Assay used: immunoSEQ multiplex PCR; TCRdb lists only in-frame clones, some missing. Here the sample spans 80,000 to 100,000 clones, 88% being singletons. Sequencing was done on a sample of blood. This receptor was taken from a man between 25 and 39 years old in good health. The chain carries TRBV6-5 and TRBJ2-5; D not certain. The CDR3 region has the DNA TGTGCCAGCAGCAGGAAACCGGAGACCCAGTACTTC. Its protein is CASSRKPETQYF.